These 28 T cell receptor beta chains were sequenced from one sample in a study of cytomegalovirus exposure and HLA in healthy donors. The PCR used 60 Vbeta and 13 Jbeta primers. Profiled with immunoSEQ multiplex PCR; TCRdb holds only in-frame clones, not every one. The listing contains about 42,000 clones. Sequenced material: PBMCs. The receptors derive from a man under 40 in good health and CMV-seronegative.

The chain joins TRBV4-3 to TRBJ2-7; 7 bases are a match to TRBD2. CDR1 is LGHNA, CDR2 YSLEER, per germline. Germline trimming cut 4 bases from V and 2 bases from J; bases unmatched to any gene: 5. CDR3 length: 14 residues. The CDR3 nucleotides are TGCGCCAGCAGCCTGGGGACTACTGCCTACGAGCAGTACTTC. Translating gives CASSLGTTAYEQYF.

This chain joins TRBV5-4 and TRBJ1-2; 8 positions agree with TRBD1. The CDR3 spans 15 residues. Losses at the gene ends were 3 bases for V and 6 bases for J; bases not matched to a gene: 10. Germline CDR1 and CDR2: SGHNT and YYREEE (reference sequence). CDR3 loop: CASSSQGQGANGYTF. CDR3 nucleotides: TGTGCCAGCAGCTCGCAGGGGCAGGGGGCGAATGGCTACACCTTC. Together with reference TRBV5-4 and TRBJ1-2, the CDR3 gives the full variable domain: ETGVTQSPTHLIKTRGQQVTLRCSSQSGHNTVSWYQQALGQGPQFIFQYYREEENGRGNFPPRFSGLQFPNYSSELNVNALELDDSALYLCASSSQGQGANGYTFGSGTRLTVV.

The chain employs TRBV4-2 and TRBJ2-1; TRBD2 matches at 9 bases. The V gene end was trimmed by 4 bases and the J gene end by 8 bases; junction bases not matched to a gene: 12. CDR3 length equals 16 residues. Germline-derived CDR1 and CDR2 are LGHNA and YNFKEQ. CDR3 nucleotide sequence: TGTGCCAGCAGCCGGCCGGCGGCGGGAGGGCTCGATGAGCAGTTCTTC. Translation: CASSRPAAGGLDEQFF.

J is TRBJ2-7 and V is TRBV20-1; D gene unclear. Between the trimmed V and J ends, which lost 3 bases and 4 bases, there was a span of 4 bases. The germline V gene has CDR1 DFQATT and CDR2 SNEGSKA (reference sequence). The CDR3 length is 10 residues. CDR3 loop: CSARAYEQYF. CDR3 nucleotide sequence: TGCAGTGCTAGGGCTTACGAGCAGTACTTC.

The rearrangement joins TRBV4-1 to TRBJ2-5; D is undetermined. The CDR3 has 13 residues. The germline V gene has CDR1 MGHRA and CDR2 YSYEKL. V gave up 2 bases and J gave up 4 bases, with 8 bases separating them. In DNA, the CDR3 is TGCGCCAGCAGCCAATGGTATAGAGAGACCCAGTACTTC. It encodes CASSQWYRETQYF.

This sequence joins TRBV19 and TRBJ2-7, with 7 nucleotides matching TRBD1. Germline CDR1 is LNHDA and CDR2 is SQIVND (reference sequence). The trim removed 3 bases at V and 6 bases at J, leaving 8 bases unmatched. The CDR3 has 14 residues. The CDR3 sequence: CASSMTGMVAEQYF. CDR3 in DNA: TGTGCCAGTAGTATGACAGGGATGGTCGCCGAGCAGTACTTC.

In nucleotides, the CDR3 is TGCGCCAGCAGCCCGGGGACAGGGGGCTTCGGGGAAAAACTGTTTTTT. This gives the protein CASSPGTGGFGEKLFF. The chain combines TRBV4-1 with TRBJ1-4; 12 bases align to TRBD1. The germline V gene has CDR1 MGHRA and CDR2 YSYEKL. The CDR3 runs to 16 residues. Trimming removed 4 bases from V and 8 bases from J; junction bases left unmatched: 8.

The chain uses TRBV5-4 and TRBJ2-5, with a tentative D call TRBD2 (6 bases). CDR3 length: 14 residues. Trimming stripped 4 bases from V and 2 bases from J, with 12 bases between. Germline values: CDR1 SGHNT, CDR2 YYREEE (reference sequence). This CDR3 is CASSLRLGQETQYF. CDR3 nucleotide sequence: TGTGCCAGCAGCCTTCGACTAGGGCAAGAGACCCAGTACTTC. Full variable domain (remainder filled in from reference TRBV5-4 and TRBJ2-5): ETGVTQSPTHLIKTRGQQVTLRCSSQSGHNTVSWYQQALGQGPQFIFQYYREEENGRGNFPPRFSGLQFPNYSSELNVNALELDDSALYLCASSLRLGQETQYFGPGTRLLVL.

The rearrangement links TRBV6-1 to TRBJ2-1, with 11 bases matching TRBD2. CDR1 and CDR2 (germline): MNHNS, SASEGT. The CDR3 extends over 16 amino acids. V was clipped by 4 bases and J by 3 bases; unmatched bases: 5. The CDR3, as DNA: TGTGCCAGCAGTGCTCTGGGACTAGCGGTCTACAATGAGCAGTTCTTC. Amino acid sequence: CASSALGLAVYNEQFF.

The J gene is TRBJ1-4, the V gene TRBV5-8; D perhaps matches TRBD1 (5 bases). Per germline, CDR1 SGHTS and CDR2 YDEGEE. Trimming shortened V by 0 bases and J by 5 bases, and 14 bases separated the two germline ends. There are 16 residues in the CDR3. CDR3: CASSLGQGRTNEKLFF. The CDR3 bases are TGTGCCAGCAGCTTGGGGCAGGGTCGTACCAATGAAAAACTGTTTTTT. The entire variable domain, with the rest obtained from reference TRBV5-8 and TRBJ1-4, is as follows: EAGVTQSPTHLIKTRGQQATLRCSPISGHTSVYWYQQALGLGLQFLLWYDEGEERNRGNFPPRFSGRQFPNYSSELNVNALELEDSALYLCASSLGQGRTNEKLFFGSGTQLSVL.

This chain uses TRBV7-2 with TRBJ2-7; perhaps TRBD1 as D (5 bases). Between the trimmed V and J ends, which lost 3 bases and 12 bases, there was a span of 12 bases. This CDR3 spans 11 amino acids. The germline CDR1 and CDR2 sequences are SGHTA and FQGNSA. The CDR3 reads CASSFHQGLYF. The CDR3 nucleotides read TGTGCCAGCAGCTTCCACCAGGGCCTGTACTTC.

The chain is built from TRBV5-1 and TRBJ1-2; D not certain. This CDR3 spans 13 amino acids. Germline V lookup: CDR1 SGHRS, CDR2 YFSETQ. V was shortened by 0 bases and J by 9 bases, with 12 bases between the two germline ends. Here the CDR3 DNA reads TGCGCCAGCAGCTTGGGTGAAGGGAGCAGCTACACCTTC. This translates into CASSLGEGSSYTF.

This chain links TRBV6-1 with TRBJ2-6; D not certain. Germline values: CDR1 MNHNS, CDR2 SASEGT. Trimming removed 8 bases at V and 0 bases at J, with 8 bases between. This CDR3 is built from 14 residues. The CDR3 region has the DNA TGTGCCAGCCTTTTTGTCTCTGGGGCCAACGTCCTGACTTTC. As protein: CASLFVSGANVLTF.

The rearrangement links TRBV4-3 to TRBJ2-7, with TRBD2 identical over 11 bases. The germline V gene has CDR1 LGHNA and CDR2 YSLEER. The trim removed 0 bases at V and 7 bases at J, leaving 5 bases unmatched. The CDR3 consists of 15 residues. The CDR3 DNA reads as TGCGCCAGCAGCCAAGATATGTCTAGCGGGAGGGAGCAGTACTTC. Translation: CASSQDMSSGREQYF.

The chain is built from TRBV6-6 and TRBJ1-2; tentative D call: TRBD1 (6 bases). Between the trimmed V and J ends, which lost 0 bases and 6 bases, there was a span of 14 bases. CDR3 length equals 15 residues. The germline V gene has CDR1 MNHNY and CDR2 SVGAGI (reference sequence). The CDR3 nucleotides are TGTGCCAGCAGTTACTCACCCATTACAGGGAATGGCTACACCTTC. Encoded protein: CASSYSPITGNGYTF.

The V and J genes are TRBV29-1 and TRBJ2-7, with TRBD1 matching over 10 bases. This CDR3 has 13 amino acids. V shed 4 bases and J 2 bases; nucleotides not matched to a gene: 2. Germline lookup yields CDR1 SQVTM and CDR2 ANQGSEA. The CDR3 region has the DNA TGCAGCGTTGCGGGACAGGGGACCTACGAGCAGTACTTC. This encodes CSVAGQGTYEQYF.

In DNA, the CDR3 is TGTGCCAGCAGTCCGTCACCCGGCTATGGCTACACCTTC. Amino acid sequence: CASSPSPGYGYTF. The chain uses TRBV6-5 and TRBJ1-2, with no clear D. There are 13 residues in the CDR3. Germline loops: CDR1 MNHEY, CDR2 SVGAGI. V lost 5 bases, J lost 4 bases, and 11 bases lay in between.

The chain uses TRBV6-5 and TRBJ2-1, with TRBD2 matching 7 bases. The germline gives CDR1 MNHEY, CDR2 SVGAGI. Losses at the gene ends were 1 base for V and 3 bases for J; bases not matched to a gene: 6. The CDR3 runs 16 residues. The CDR3 sequence is CASSYYGGSVYNEQFF. CDR3 DNA sequence: TGTGCCAGCAGTTACTATGGCGGGAGCGTCTACAATGAGCAGTTCTTC.

The chain couples TRBV7-8 to TRBJ2-7; D ambiguous. The ends were cut back, 2 bases at V and 3 bases at J, with 17 bases in the middle. The CDR3 runs to 16 residues. Germline CDR1 and CDR2: SGHVS and FQNEAQ. CDR3 loop: CASSLKVLFPSYEQYF. In nucleotides, the CDR3 is TGTGCCAGCAGCTTAAAGGTACTATTCCCAAGCTACGAGCAGTACTTC.

The chain joins TRBV7-9 to TRBJ2-5, with 7 positions matching TRBD2. Germline-derived CDR1 and CDR2 are SEHNR and FQNEAQ (reference sequence). V gave up 4 bases and J gave up 5 bases; unmatched junction bases: 7. This CDR3 has 14 amino acids. The CDR3 loop is CASSSWGEGETQYF. CDR3 nucleotides: TGTGCCAGCAGCTCCTGGGGGGAGGGGGAGACCCAGTACTTC.

V gene TRBV5-1 combines with J gene TRBJ2-3, with D possibly being TRBD2 (5 bases). V lost 4 bases and J 3 bases, leaving 21 bases between the germline ends. This CDR3 region has 17 residues. Germline-derived CDR1 and CDR2 are SGHRS and YFSETQ. The CDR3: CASSRRGGGAWTDTQYF. Written as DNA, the CDR3 is TGCGCCAGCAGCCGTCGCGGAGGCGGTGCTTGGACAGATACGCAGTATTTT.

This sequence joins TRBV7-2 and TRBJ2-7; 16 bases match TRBD2. Germline CDR1 reads SGHTA; CDR2 reads FQGNSA. V gave up 5 bases and J gave up 2 bases; unmatched junction bases: 9. The length of the CDR3 is 18 residues. The CDR3: CASSAGTSGRANPYEQYF. The CDR3 DNA sequence: TGTGCCAGCAGCGCCGGGACTAGCGGGAGGGCCAACCCCTACGAGCAGTACTTC.

The rearrangement uses TRBV5-1 and TRBJ1-5; D ambiguous. CDR1 is SGHRS, CDR2 YFSETQ, per germline. The CDR3 loop spans 14 amino acids. Trimming shortened V by 0 bases and J by 6 bases, and 10 bases separated the two germline ends. CDR3 coding DNA: TGCGCCAGCAGCTTGGCAATAATGCGTCAGCCCCAGCATTTT. This codes for CASSLAIMRQPQHF.

The chain recombines TRBV6-1 with TRBJ2-7; a weak D match, TRBD2 (6 bases). Trimming took 3 bases from V and 4 from J, leaving 25 bases between them. Germline V gene sequence: CDR1 MNHNS, CDR2 SASEGT. This CDR3 spans 18 amino acids. CDR3 nucleotide sequence: TGTGCCAGCAGTGAGTGGAGGGATCCAATCCGGGGGATTTACGAGCAGTACTTC. Amino acids: CASSEWRDPIRGIYEQYF.

Notes on this clone: An end of the junction does not agree with germline; a read error may underlie this. The rearrangement links TRBV30 to TRBJ1-2; TRBD1 might be the D (6 bases). Germline V gene lookup returns CDR1 GTSNPN and CDR2 SVGIG (reference sequence). CDR3 size: 15 residues. CDR3 DNA sequence: TGTGCCGGGAGAATCAGAGGGGGAAGTCCGTATGGCTACACCTTC. Amino acid sequence: CAGRIRGGSPYGYTF.

The V call is TRBV30, the J call TRBJ1-1, with 8 bases aligning to TRBD1. The CDR3 runs to 12 residues. The V gene's germline CDR1 is GTSNPN and CDR2 SVGIG (reference sequence). Germline trimming cut 6 bases from V and 8 bases from J; bases unmatched to any gene: 8. In nucleotides, the CDR3 is TGTGCCTGCAGACAGGGGAGGAGGGAAGCTTTCTTT. The encoded protein is CACRQGRREAFF.

V usage is TRBV6-5 and J usage is TRBJ2-2; TRBD1 agrees at 8 bases. The CDR3 is 15 residues long. V shed 3 bases, J shed 6 bases, and the junction held 6 bases outside the gene matches. Looked up from germline, CDR1 is MNHEY and CDR2 is SVGAGI. In DNA, the CDR3 is TGTGCCAGCAGTTATCAGGGGGCTATCGCCGGGGAGCTGTTTTTT. It specifies CASSYQGAIAGELFF.

This chain joins TRBV29-1 and TRBJ1-1; D gene uncertain. CDR3 size: 12 residues. Germline assignment: CDR1 SQVTM and CDR2 ANQGSEA. With 2 bases removed from V and 6 bases from J, the gap between germline ends came to 10 bases. The CDR3 is CSVEIETAEAFF. CDR3 coding DNA: TGCAGCGTTGAAATAGAGACTGCTGAAGCTTTCTTT.